Listed here is a single T cell receptor (beta chain). What antigen it recognizes has not been identified. There are no base qualities to consult, and no much larger clone falls within one base. This record belongs to a study of T cells after yellow fever vaccination (dated by TCRdb to between 2018 and 2021). In the study overall: Libraries from fractions with low cell numbers were prepared with the SMART-Seq v4 Ultra Low Input RNA kit. Bulk TCR alpha and beta repertoires were sequenced longitudinally to track T-cell clones before and after primary and booster YFV17D yellow fever vaccination. The cohort comprised two healthy male donors, one aged 18 to 29 and one aged 30 to 40 years. Bulk PBMC replicates and cell subsets were isolated from blood drawn at multiple timepoints before and after both primary and secondary immunization. Broader findings and caveats from the paper: The secondary T-cell response was weaker than the primary response but faster, peaking on day 5 instead of day 15. A small fraction of clonotypes appeared in both the CD4 and CD8 compartments, likely as a result of convergent recombination. After the booster, most of the clones that had expanded following primary vaccination were detected again (96% of CD4 and 80% to 90% of CD8), which suggests that memory was broadly maintained. FACS-sorted repertoires could contain abundant contaminating clonotypes from the bulk population, so computational filtering was required. Because only two donors were included in the study, the extent to which the findings can be generalized is limited.

As encoded in the germline V gene, CDR1 is SQVTM while CDR2 is ANQGSEA. There are 13 amino acids in the CDR3, from cysteine to phenylalanine inclusive. The DNA shown is the 39-base CDR3, in frame from base 1. Sequencing took place on an Illumina NovaSeq 6000. TCR cDNA was synthesized by 5'RACE template switching, which introduced a universal primer site and unique molecular identifiers. cDNA synthesis was primed from both the TCR alpha and TCR beta constant segments. Libraries were amplified in two PCR steps, with sample barcodes and sequencing adapters added in the second step. Sequencing of libraries was performed on Illumina HiSeq 2500 (2x100 bp) or NovaSeq (2x150 bp). The paper's data handling went like this. Reads were demultiplexed and collapsed into UMI consensus sequences with MIGEC, and V(D)J alignment was performed with MiXCR. Vaccine-responding clonotypes were defined with edgeR using replicate PBMC samples, requiring FDR below 0.01 and a log2 fold change above 5 up to day 15. Bulk clonotypes were assigned CD4 or CD8 identity according to which sequenced CD4 or CD8 repertoire held them at higher abundance. TCRdb took the public reads, trimmed them with fastp at Q25, ran MiXCR for clone calling and kept in-frame beta chains. Every entry covers one CDR3 protein and lists the most common genes and DNA from its rows. The V and J calls were determined by TCRdb, not by the authors. A total of some 240,000 distinct CDR3 sequences appear in this sample, around 5.2% of them only once. Around 3.3% of the sample is taken by the ten largest.

This specimen's treatment or condition label, per the study, means: live attenuated yellow fever vaccine strain. PBMCs were isolated from peripheral blood using a standard Ficoll-Paque protocol. CD4 and CD8 T-cell fractions were isolated with Dynabeads CD4 and CD8 positive selection kits. TriZol was used to extract RNA from bulk PBMCs, from CD4 and CD8 fractions, and from dextramer-positive and dextramer-negative fractions. This chain is built from TRBV29-1 and TRBJ2-5; TRBD2 is possibly the D segment (6 matching bases). The sequence came from a man aged 18-30 years who received the YFV17D yellow fever vaccine. Sequencing used CD4+ T cells sorted from PBMCs, obtained on the day of the yellow fever booster vaccination. The CDR3 protein: CSEKMGLQETQYF. Here is the DNA: TGCAGTGAAAAAATGGGACTCCAAGAGACCCAGTACTTC. The full variable domain, completed from the reference TRBV29-1 and TRBJ2-5 proteins outside the CDR3, reads SAVISQKPSRDICQRGTSLTIQCQVDSQVTMMFWYRQQPGQSLTLIATANQGSEATYESGFVIDKFPISRPNLTFSTLTVSNMSPEDSSIYLCSEKMGLQETQYFGPGTRLLVL.